This T cell receptor (beta chain) was captured in a study of blood T cell repertoires in COVID-19. Profiling relied on immunoSEQ multiplex PCR, and the TCRdb table lists in-frame clones only, not all of them. The repertoire holds approximately 480,000 clones, with around 90% as singletons. The CDR3 runs 15 residues. The V and J ends lost 1 base and 7 bases respectively, with 14 bases between them. Looked up from germline, CDR1 is MNHNS and CDR2 is SASEGT. Participants were aged roughly 18 to 90 years from around 25 US areas. The receptor's source is a woman aged 18-29 years who had recovered from COVID-19. The chain carries TRBV6-1 and TRBJ1-5, with D maybe TRBD1 (5 bases). Material: PBMCs or T cells enriched from blood (not recorded which). The chain's CDR3 is CASSEGDSWRQPQHF. CDR3 sequence (DNA): TGTGCCAGCAGTGAAGGTGACAGTTGGCGGCAGCCCCAGCATTTT.